The present entry profiles one T cell receptor beta chain with its context. What it recognizes is unknown. Primers used in a second PCR of about 6 to 11 cycles were a sample-barcoded 5' primer and a J-beta primer mix. TCRdb independently ran MiXCR on the 5' RACE reads; one entry per CDR3 protein. This sample has some 1.7 million distinct CDR3 sequences, with about 28% found just once. This record comes from a study of blood T cells in healthy people across ages. Germline V lookup: CDR1 DFQATT, CDR2 SNEGSKA (reference sequence). V gave up 5 bases and J gave up 2 bases, with 11 bases separating them. The CDR3 covers 13 residues. Findings of the study overall: As age increased, TCR beta diversity per million T cells fell in a roughly linear fashion. Unknown CMV status may confound age-related changes in expanded clones.

Samples each had at least 5 micrograms of total RNA extracted. The source is a woman in her 30s in good health. The material sequenced was blood. V and J are TRBV20-1 and TRBJ2-3; D is uncertain. Here the CDR3 DNA reads TGCAGTGCTCCGAATGGGATCACAGATACGCAGTATTTT. Translated: CSAPNGITDTQYF.